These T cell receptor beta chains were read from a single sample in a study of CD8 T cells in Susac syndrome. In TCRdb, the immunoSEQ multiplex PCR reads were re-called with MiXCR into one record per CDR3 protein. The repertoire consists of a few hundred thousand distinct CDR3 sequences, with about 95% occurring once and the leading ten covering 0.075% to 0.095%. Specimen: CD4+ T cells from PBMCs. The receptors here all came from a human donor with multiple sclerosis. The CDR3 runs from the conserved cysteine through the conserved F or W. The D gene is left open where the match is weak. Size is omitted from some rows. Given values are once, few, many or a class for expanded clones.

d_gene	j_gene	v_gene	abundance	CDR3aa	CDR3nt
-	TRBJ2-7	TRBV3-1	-	CASSRGDREYEQYF	TGTGCCAGCAGCCGCGGGGACCGAGAGTACGAGCAGTACTTC
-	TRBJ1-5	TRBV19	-	CASRSRDNQPQHF	TGTGCCAGTAGGTCCAGGGATAATCAGCCCCAGCATTTT
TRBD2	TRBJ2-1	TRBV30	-	CAWRGGIAGADEQFF	TGTGCCTGGAGGGGCGGGATAGCGGGAGCAGATGAGCAGTTCTTC
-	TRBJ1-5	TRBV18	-	CASSRVEGSASNQPQHF	TGTGCCAGCTCACGTGTCGAAGGCTCCGCTAGCAATCAGCCCCAGCATTTT
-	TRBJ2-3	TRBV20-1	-	CSASGPSLGTQYF	TGCAGTGCTAGTGGTCCTAGCTTGGGTACGCAGTATTTT
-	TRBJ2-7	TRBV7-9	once	CASSLSASSYEQYF	TGTGCCAGCAGCCTATCAGCGAGCTCCTACGAGCAGTACTTC
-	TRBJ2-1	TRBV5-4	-	CASSTGGQKSSYNEQFF	TGTGCCAGCAGCACCGGGGGACAGAAAAGCTCCTACAATGAGCAGTTCTTC
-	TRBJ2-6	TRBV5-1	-	CASSLSQGVPPGVLTF	TGCGCCAGCAGCTTGTCACAGGGCGTTCCCCCAGGGGTCCTGACTTTC
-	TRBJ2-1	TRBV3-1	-	CASSLRGLEQFF	TGTGCCAGCAGCCTCCGGGGCCTAGAGCAGTTCTTC
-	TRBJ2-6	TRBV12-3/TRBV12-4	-	CASRILSQGANVLTF	TGTGCCAGCAGGATCCTCAGTCAGGGGGCCAACGTCCTGACTTTC
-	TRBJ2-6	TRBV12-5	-	CASGSLAGANVLTF	TGTGCTAGTGGTTCCCTCGCTGGGGCCAACGTCCTGACTTTC
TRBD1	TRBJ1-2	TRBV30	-	CAWSSSGDRVVWGYTF	TGTGCCTGGAGTTCCTCCGGGGACAGGGTGGTATGGGGCTACACCTTC
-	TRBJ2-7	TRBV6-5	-	CASSYGGQQYF	TGTGCCAGCAGTTACGGGGGTCAGCAGTACTTC
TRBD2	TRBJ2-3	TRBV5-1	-	CASSAGLAGGFTDTQYF	TGCGCCAGCAGCGCTGGACTAGCGGGAGGGTTCACAGATACGCAGTATTTT
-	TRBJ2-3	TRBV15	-	CATSREGLTDTQYF	TGTGCCACCAGCAGAGAGGGTCTCACAGATACGCAGTATTTT
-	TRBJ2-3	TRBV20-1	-	CSAPDPKLNTDTQYF	TGCAGTGCCCCGGACCCAAAACTAAACACAGATACGCAGTATTTT
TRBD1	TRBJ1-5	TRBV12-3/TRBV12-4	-	CASSPGQGAHQPQHF	TGTGCCAGCAGTCCGGGACAGGGGGCCCATCAGCCCCAGCATTTT
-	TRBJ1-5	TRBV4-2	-	CASSQGGQGDQPQHF	TGTGCCAGCAGCCAAGGGGGGCAGGGAGATCAGCCCCAGCATTTT